This T cell receptor beta chain was identified in a study of control samples from healthy donors and cancer patients. Using immunoSEQ multiplex PCR, the repertoire was profiled, and TCRdb retains in-frame clones only, with some absent. The top ten clones hold 14% of a sample with 150,000 or so clones, just under 95% of them seen once. The CDR3 totals 11 residues. CDR1 is LGHDT, CDR2 YNNKEL, per germline (reference sequence). V was clipped by 4 bases and J by 10 bases, with 10 bases between them. Sequencing was done on a sample of PBMCs. This sequence joins TRBV3-1 (or the pseudogene TRBV3-2) and TRBJ1-2, with D possibly TRBD1 on 6 matching bases. The clonotype originates from a man in his sixties with colorectal cancer. Written as DNA, the CDR3 is TGTGCCAGCAGCCCCCACAGGGACTACACCTTC. Translation gives CASSPHRDYTF.